A selection of T cell receptor beta chains follows, all from one sample in a study of tumor-infiltrating lymphocytes in primary liver carcinoma. Via MiXCR, TCRdb re-called the multiplex PCR reads, giving one row per CDR3 protein. Among 310,000 or so distinct CDR3 sequences listed, roughly 61% were seen once. Sequenced material: peripheral blood. These receptors originate from a man aged 40-49 years with primary liver carcinoma and hepatitis B virus infection. The CDR3 runs from the conserved cysteine through the conserved F or W. The D gene is left open where the match is weak. Clone size, where shown, is once, few, many, or a class for clones that have expanded.

j_call	v_call	cdr3_length	d_call	clone_size	cdr3_aa	cdr3_nt
TRBJ2-5	TRBV12-3/TRBV12-4	16	NA	many	CASSLKGTWRKETQYF	TGTGCCAGCAGTTTAAAAGGGACTTGGAGAAAGGAGACCCAGTACTTC
TRBJ2-2	TRBV10-3	15	TRBD1	NA	CAIRGDRENTRELFF	TGTGCCATCAGAGGGGACAGGGAAAACACCAGGGAGTTGTTTTTT
TRBJ2-5	TRBV9	15	NA	NA	CASSRRSGRGETQYF	TGTGCCAGCAGCCGGCGCTCAGGTCGTGGGGAGACCCAGTACTTC
TRBJ1-2	TRBV4-1	16	TRBD1	NA	CASGSTGGRLDYVYIF	TGCGCCAGCGGGTCGACAGGGGGAAGATTGGACTATGTCTACATCTTC
TRBJ2-3	TRBV6-5	14	NA	many	CASSFTQSTDTQYF	TGTGCCAGCAGTTTTACACAGAGCACAGATACGCAGTATTTT
TRBJ2-7	TRBV11-2	18	TRBD2	NA	CASSDLSGRAFPYYEQYF	TGTGCCAGCAGCGATCTTAGCGGGAGGGCCTTCCCCTACTATGAGCAGTACTTC
TRBJ2-5	TRBV5-6	14	TRBD1	NA	CASSFQTGGRTQYF	TGTGCCAGCAGCTTTCAGACAGGGGGGAGGACCCAGTACTTC
TRBJ2-2	TRBV11-2	17	NA	NA	CASSPSRLGPYAGELFF	TGTGCAAGCAGCCCAAGTCGTTTGGGACCGTATGCCGGGGAGCTGTTTTTT
TRBJ2-7	TRBV11-1	16	TRBD2	many	CASSSGTSGRASEQYF	TGTGCCAGCAGCTCCGGGACTAGCGGGAGGGCGTCCGAGCAGTACTTC
TRBJ2-3	TRBV11-2	15	TRBD2	NA	CASSPKGLETDTQYF	TGTGCTAGCAGCCCTAAGGGACTAGAGACAGATACGCAGTATTTT
TRBJ2-3	TRBV11-1	14	TRBD2	NA	CAGGVLAGTDTQYF	TGTGCCGGCGGAGTACTAGCGGGGACAGATACGCAGTATTTT
TRBJ1-3	TRBV5-6	15	NA	NA	CASSGTGSFGNTIYF	TGTGCCAGCAGCGGTACAGGGTCCTTCGGAAACACCATATATTTT
TRBJ2-6	TRBV11-2	14	NA	once	CASTVDGGANILTF	TGTGCTAGCACAGTGGATGGCGGGGCCAACATCCTGACTTTC
TRBJ2-4	TRBV11-2	14	TRBD1	NA	CANSHPGGDHIQYF	TGTGCCAACAGCCATCCAGGGGGTGATCACATTCAGTACTTC
TRBJ2-7	TRBV5-1	14	TRBD1	NA	CASSSGQAYYEQYF	TGCGCCAGCAGCTCTGGACAGGCCTATTACGAGCAGTACTTC
TRBJ2-5	TRBV4-2	13	NA	NA	CAGSQNSQETQYF	TGTGCCGGCAGCCAAAACTCCCAAGAGACCCAGTACTTC
TRBJ1-1	TRBV4-1	12	NA	many	CASSQLGTEAFF	TGCGCCAGCAGCCAATTGGGCACTGAAGCTTTCTTT
TRBJ1-6	TRBV6-6	13	NA	many	CASSYDYNSPLHF	TGTGCCAGCAGTTACGATTATAATTCACCCCTCCACTTT
TRBJ2-7	TRBV10-2	15	TRBD1	NA	CVSSGEGQGLSEQYF	TGCGTCAGCAGTGGCGAGGGACAGGGGTTGTCCGAGCAGTACTTC
TRBJ2-5	TRBV6-5	14	NA	many	CASSYPGRFGAQYF	TGTGCCAGCAGTTACCCGGGACGGTTCGGGGCCCAGTACTTC
TRBJ2-7	TRBV6-2/TRBV6-3	16	NA	NA	CVSSYQTEEVSYEQYF	TGTGTCAGCAGTTACCAGACAGAGGAGGTGTCCTACGAGCAGTACTTC
TRBJ2-2	TRBV11-2	16	NA	NA	CASSLDPGPEAGELLF	TGTGCTAGCAGCTTAGACCCCGGACCCGAGGCCGGGGAGCTCTTGTTT
TRBJ2-3	TRBV11-2	16	TRBD2	many	CASSFWLAESTDTQYF	TGTGCCAGCAGCTTTTGGCTAGCGGAGAGCACAGATACGCAGTATTTT
TRBJ2-1	TRBV24-1	17	NA	NA	CATSDARAGYNFNEQFF	TGTGCCACCAGTGACGCACGGGCAGGGTATAACTTCAATGAGCAGTTCTTC
TRBJ1-1	TRBV7-9	13	NA	NA	CANSLQGDTEAFF	TGTGCCAACAGCTTGCAGGGTGACACTGAAGCTTTCTTT
TRBJ2-1	TRBV5-1	16	NA	NA	CASSWGMESSYNEQFF	TGCGCCAGCAGCTGGGGAATGGAGAGCTCCTACAATGAGCAGTTCTTC
TRBJ2-2	TRBV5-1	15	NA	few	CASSYPSRGSGELFF	TGCGCCAGCAGCTACCCGAGCCGGGGATCCGGGGAGCTGTTTTTT
TRBJ2-5	TRBV5-5	13	NA	NA	CASSFQLKGTQYF	TGTGCCAGCAGCTTTCAATTGAAGGGGACCCAGTACTTC
TRBJ2-7	TRBV11-3	14	TRBD1	NA	CVSGKDRASYEQYF	TGTGTCAGCGGCAAAGACAGGGCAAGCTACGAGCAGTACTTC
TRBJ2-1	TRBV7-3	15	NA	NA	CASSPTVTPYNEQFF	TGTGCCAGCAGCCCTACCGTCACCCCCTACAATGAGCAGTTCTTC
TRBJ2-3	TRBV6-1	15	NA	NA	CASSTPIAVIDTQYF	TGTGCCAGCAGTACCCCTATAGCGGTTATAGATACGCAGTATTTT
TRBJ2-1	TRBV6-5	14	TRBD2	NA	CASSQREIYSEQFF	TGTGCTAGCAGTCAGCGGGAGATCTACAGTGAGCAGTTCTTC
TRBJ2-7	TRBV12-3/TRBV12-4	15	TRBD1	NA	CASSRQGAGNYEQYF	TGTGCCAGCAGTCGCCAGGGGGCCGGAAATTACGAGCAGTACTTC
TRBJ2-1	TRBV11-2	17	NA	NA	CASSLDWQVAGKNEQFF	TGTGCCAGCAGCTTAGATTGGCAGGTGGCGGGTAAGAATGAGCAGTTCTTC
TRBJ2-5	TRBV12-3/TRBV12-4	13	NA	many	CASSLGVGETQYF	TGTGCCAGCAGTTTAGGGGTGGGGGAGACCCAGTACTTC
TRBJ2-1	TRBV11-2	19	NA	NA	CASRNHTVVRDSRYNEQFF	TGTGCCAGCAGGAACCATACCGTAGTCCGGGACTCGAGATACAATGAGCAGTTCTTC
TRBJ2-5	TRBV10-3	15	TRBD2	NA	CAISEIAGGSETQYF	TGTGCCATCAGTGAGATAGCGGGAGGTAGTGAGACCCAGTACTTC
TRBJ2-2	TRBV19	15	NA	NA	CVSSRQDRNTGELFF	TGTGTCAGTAGTAGGCAGGATAGGAACACCGGGGAGCTGTTTTTT
TRBJ2-1	TRBV6-6	16	NA	NA	CASSYLNGIPHNEQFF	TGTGCCAGCAGTTACCTGAACGGGATCCCCCACAATGAGCAGTTCTTC
TRBJ2-5	TRBV7-9	11	NA	NA	CASCSGETQYF	TGTGCCAGCTGCTCCGGAGAGACCCAGTACTTC
TRBJ2-5	TRBV6-5	16	TRBD1	many	CASSLDRLRAQETQYF	TGTGCCAGCAGTCTGGACAGGTTACGCGCCCAAGAGACCCAGTACTTC
TRBJ2-7	TRBV5-1	16	TRBD1	once	CANSLGEQGARYEQYF	TGCGCCAACAGCTTGGGGGAGCAGGGGGCAAGGTACGAGCAGTACTTC
TRBJ2-1	TRBV10-1	15	TRBD1	NA	CASSDGTGPLGEQFF	TGCGCCAGCAGTGACGGGACAGGTCCCCTGGGTGAGCAGTTCTTC
TRBJ1-2	TRBV6-2/TRBV6-3	15	TRBD1	many	CASSVTGGGSYGYTF	TGTGCCAGCAGCGTTACAGGGGGCGGATCCTATGGCTACACCTTC
TRBJ2-2	TRBV5-1	17	NA	few	CASSLTSAGSVTGELFF	TGCGCCAGCAGCTTGACGAGCGCGGGGTCGGTCACCGGGGAGCTGTTTTTT
TRBJ2-3	TRBV29-1	13	NA	many	CSVESTSSDTQYF	TGCAGCGTTGAAAGTACATCCTCGGATACGCAGTATTTT
TRBJ1-5	TRBV4-1	15	NA	NA	CASSLVRGFNQPQHF	TGCGCCAGCAGCCTAGTGAGGGGATTCAATCAGCCCCAGCATTTT
TRBJ2-7	TRBV6-6	18	TRBD2	NA	CASSYWANQGLTAYEQYF	TGTGCCAGCAGTTACTGGGCAAATCAGGGACTAACCGCCTACGAGCAGTACTTC
TRBJ2-7	TRBV6-5	15	NA	many	CASKMYRDTAYEQYF	TGTGCCAGCAAAATGTACAGGGATACTGCCTACGAGCAGTACTTC
TRBJ1-2	TRBV5-4	14	NA	NA	CASSTGPPYYGYTF	TGTGCCAGCAGCACCGGGCCCCCATACTATGGCTACACCTTC
TRBJ2-7	TRBV6-1	14	NA	many	CASSDSGLTYEQYF	TGTGCCAGCAGTGATTCGGGCCTAACCTACGAGCAGTACTTC
TRBJ2-5	TRBV10-3	15	NA	NA	CAISESDSLPETQYF	TGTGCCATCAGTGAGTCGGACAGCCTCCCAGAGACCCAGTACTTC
TRBJ1-1	TRBV6-6	12	TRBD1	NA	CATSQTGTEAFF	TGTGCCACCAGTCAGACAGGGACTGAAGCTTTCTTT
TRBJ1-5	TRBV11-2	14	NA	NA	CAGSPSGGKQPQHF	TGTGCCGGTAGCCCCTCGGGGGGAAAACAGCCCCAGCATTTT